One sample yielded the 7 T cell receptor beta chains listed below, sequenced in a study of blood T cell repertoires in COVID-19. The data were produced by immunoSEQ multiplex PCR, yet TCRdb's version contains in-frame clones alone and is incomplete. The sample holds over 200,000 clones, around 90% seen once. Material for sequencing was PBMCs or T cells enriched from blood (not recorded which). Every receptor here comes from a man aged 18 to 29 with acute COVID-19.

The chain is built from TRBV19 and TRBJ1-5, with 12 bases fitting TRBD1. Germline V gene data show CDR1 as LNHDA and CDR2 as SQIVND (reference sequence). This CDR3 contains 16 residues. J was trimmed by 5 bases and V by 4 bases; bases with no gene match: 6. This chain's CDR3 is CASSRRDRGLDQPQHF. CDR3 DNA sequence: TGTGCCAGTAGTAGACGGGACAGGGGGCTAGATCAGCCCCAGCATTTT.

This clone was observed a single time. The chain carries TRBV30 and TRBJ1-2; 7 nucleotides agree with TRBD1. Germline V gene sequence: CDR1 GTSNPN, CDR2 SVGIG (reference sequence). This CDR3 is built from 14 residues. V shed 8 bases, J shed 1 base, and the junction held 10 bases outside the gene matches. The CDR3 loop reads CAQLRGRFNYGYTF. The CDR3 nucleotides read TGTGCCCAGCTTAGGGGGCGGTTTAACTATGGCTACACCTTC.

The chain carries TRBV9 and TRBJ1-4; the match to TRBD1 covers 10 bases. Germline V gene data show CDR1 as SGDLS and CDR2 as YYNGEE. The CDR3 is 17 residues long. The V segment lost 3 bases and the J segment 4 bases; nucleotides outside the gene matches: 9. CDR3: CASSGSGTGAYNEKLFF. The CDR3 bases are TGTGCCAGCAGCGGATCCGGGACAGGGGCGTATAATGAAAAACTGTTTTTT.

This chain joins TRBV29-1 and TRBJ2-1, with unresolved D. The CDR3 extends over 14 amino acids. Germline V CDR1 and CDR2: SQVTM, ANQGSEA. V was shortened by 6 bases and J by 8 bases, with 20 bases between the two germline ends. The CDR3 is CSVAEVGQADEQFF. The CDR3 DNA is TGCAGCGTAGCCGAAGTTGGGCAGGCCGATGAGCAGTTCTTC.

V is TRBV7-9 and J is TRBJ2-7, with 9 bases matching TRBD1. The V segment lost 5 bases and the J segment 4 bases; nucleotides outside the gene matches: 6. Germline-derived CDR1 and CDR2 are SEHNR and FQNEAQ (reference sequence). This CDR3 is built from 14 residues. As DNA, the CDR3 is TGTGCCAGCAGCGCCCGGGACAGGGTTTACGAGCAGTACTTC. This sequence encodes CASSARDRVYEQYF.

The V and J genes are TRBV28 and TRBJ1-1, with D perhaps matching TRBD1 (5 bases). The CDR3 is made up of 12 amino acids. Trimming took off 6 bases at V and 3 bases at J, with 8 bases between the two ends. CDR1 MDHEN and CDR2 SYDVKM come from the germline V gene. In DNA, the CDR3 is TGTGCCAGCAGGCTGACAGACACTGAAGCTTTCTTT. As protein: CASRLTDTEAFF. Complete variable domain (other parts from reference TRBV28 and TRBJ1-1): DVKVTQSSRYLVKRTGEKVFLECVQDMDHENMFWYRQDPGLGLRLIYFSYDVKMKEKGDIPEGYSVSREKKERFSLILESASTNQTSMYLCASRLTDTEAFFGQGTRLTVV.

CDR3 DNA: TGTGCCAGCAGTTCGACAGGCCTGCACGAGCAGTACTTC. It yields the protein CASSSTGLHEQYF. V gene TRBV6-5 combines with J gene TRBJ2-7; a weak D match, TRBD1 (6 bases). Germline V gives CDR1 MNHEY, CDR2 SVGAGI. V dropped 4 bases and J dropped 5 bases, with 12 bases sitting between them. CDR3 size: 13 residues.